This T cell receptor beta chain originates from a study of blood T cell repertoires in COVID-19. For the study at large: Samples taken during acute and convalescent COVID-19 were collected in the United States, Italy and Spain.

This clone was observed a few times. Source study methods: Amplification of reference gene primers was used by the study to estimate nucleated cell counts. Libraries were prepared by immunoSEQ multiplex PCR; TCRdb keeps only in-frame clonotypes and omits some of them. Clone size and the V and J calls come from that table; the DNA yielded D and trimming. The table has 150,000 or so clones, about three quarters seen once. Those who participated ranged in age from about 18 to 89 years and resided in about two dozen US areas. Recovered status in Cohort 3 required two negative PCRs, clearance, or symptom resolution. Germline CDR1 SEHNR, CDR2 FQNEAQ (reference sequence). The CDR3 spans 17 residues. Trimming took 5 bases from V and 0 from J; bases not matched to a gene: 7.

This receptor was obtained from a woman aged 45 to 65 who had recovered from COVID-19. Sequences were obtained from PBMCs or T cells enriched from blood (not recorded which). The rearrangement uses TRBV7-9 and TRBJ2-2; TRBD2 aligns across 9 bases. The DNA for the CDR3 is TGTGCCAGCAGCCGCAATAGCGGGAGCCCGAACACCGGGGAGCTGTTTTTT. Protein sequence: CASSRNSGSPNTGELFF.